A single sample is the source of the 4 T cell receptor beta chains below, sequenced in a study of identical twins. A single record per CDR3 protein comes from TCRdb applying MiXCR to the 5' RACE reads. The sample contains around 690,000 distinct CDR3 sequences, 21% of which appear only once. These sequences were also reported in another study, on T cells expressing NK-cell markers.

Material: PBMCs. These receptors were obtained from a woman aged 18 to 35 in good health.

The V and J genes are TRBV5-1 and TRBJ2-1, with D perhaps TRBD2 (6 bases). This CDR3 is built from 15 residues. Germline CDR1 SGHRS, CDR2 YFSETQ. Trimming took off 1 base at V and 7 bases at J, with 15 bases between the two ends. The CDR3 nucleotides are TGCGCCAGCAGCTTGTTGGGAGGAAGATCAAATGAGCAGTTCTTC. Translating gives CASSLLGGRSNEQFF.

The J gene is TRBJ2-3, the V gene TRBV5-1; the match to TRBD2 covers 11 bases. Germline V gene data show CDR1 as SGHRS and CDR2 as YFSETQ. The trim removed 4 bases at V and 0 bases at J, leaving 10 bases unmatched. The CDR3 is 18 amino acids. The CDR3: CASSPGTSGDSSTDTQYF. As DNA, the CDR3 is TGCGCCAGCAGCCCCGGGACTAGCGGAGACTCTAGCACAGATACGCAGTATTTT.

The V gene is TRBV20-1, the J gene TRBJ2-5; the D gene is possibly TRBD1 (6 bases). This CDR3 region has 13 residues. The germline V gene encodes CDR1 DFQATT and CDR2 SNEGSKA (reference sequence). V dropped 5 bases and J dropped 5 bases, with 15 bases sitting between them. The CDR3 loop reads CSAQAGVSETQYF. In nucleotides, the CDR3 is TGCAGTGCTCAAGCAGGGGTGAGCGAGACCCAGTACTTC.

This clonotype has a count of ten or more. The chain couples TRBV7-2 to TRBJ2-2; 9 bases agree with TRBD2. The junction had 5 bases not matched to a gene; V was cut back by 2 bases and J by 4 bases. The CDR3 length is 16 residues. The germline gives CDR1 SGHTA, CDR2 FQGNSA. CDR3: CASSLRGGGGTGELFF. DNA for the CDR3: TGTGCCAGCAGCTTACGTGGCGGGGGGGGCACCGGGGAGCTGTTTTTT.